The next 18 T cell receptor beta chains were all read from a single sample in a study of vaccination and CD4 T cells after COVID-19. Sequence data for DNA of cultured CD4+ T cells were generated by the Oncomine TCR Beta short-read assay. TCRdb redid the calling of the PCR reads with MiXCR, one entry per CDR3 protein. Among several thousand distinct CDR3 sequences listed, about two fifths were seen once. Treatment: roughly nine-day PBMC culture with coronavirus spike peptide pools or control peptides (ViraFEST assay). Before the COVID-19 pandemic (2011-2018), CD4+ T cells were obtained from the unexposed donor. Antigens of these TCRs are unknown. The specimen sequenced was CD4+ T cells from blood, cultured in vitro. These receptors were collected from a human donor in good health.

The chain is built from TRBV7-8 and TRBJ2-3; D perhaps matches TRBD2 (5 bases). The CDR3 spans 14 residues. Germline V gives CDR1 SGHVS, CDR2 FQNEAQ. V shed 1 base and J shed 3 bases, with 8 bases lying between them. The CDR3 sequence: CASSLVRGTDTQYF. The CDR3 nucleotides read TGTGCCAGCAGCTTAGTCAGAGGGACAGATACGCAGTATTTT.

This chain connects TRBV7-2 to TRBJ1-5; D may be TRBD1 (5 bases). Germline V gives CDR1 SGHTA, CDR2 FQGNSA. V lost 5 bases to trimming and J lost 2 bases, with 16 bases between them. The CDR3 is 16 residues long. The CDR3 sequence is CASSHWERGGNQPQHF. CDR3 DNA: TGTGCCAGCAGCCACTGGGAAAGGGGAGGCAATCAGCCCCAGCATTTT.

The chain employs TRBV20-1 and TRBJ1-2; no firm D call. Germline CDR1 and CDR2: DFQATT and SNEGSKA (reference sequence). The CDR3 runs 13 residues. Trimming shortened V by 0 bases and J by 4 bases, and 9 bases separated the two germline ends. CDR3 coding DNA: TGCAGTGCTAGAGATTTAACAGCCTATGGCTACACCTTC. Amino acids: CSARDLTAYGYTF.

The rearrangement uses TRBV6-4 and TRBJ2-3; no reliable D call. This CDR3 region has 13 residues. The V end was cut by 5 bases, the J end by 0 bases, with 6 bases between. CDR1 and CDR2 (germline): MRHNA, SNTAGT. The CDR3, as DNA: TGTGCCAGCAGTTCCGCAAGCACAGATACGCAGTATTTT. It translates to CASSSASTDTQYF.

This sequence joins TRBV12-3 or TRBV12-4 and TRBJ2-1; TRBD2 might be the D (6 bases). The V gene lost 2 bases and the J gene lost 7 bases, with 15 bases spanning the gap. The CDR3 is 15 amino acids. The CDR3 loop reads CASSLRSGLMNEQFF. Written as DNA, the CDR3 is TGTGCCAGCAGTTTAAGGAGCGGGCTCATGAATGAGCAGTTCTTC.

The J gene is TRBJ2-1, the V gene TRBV19; D not resolved. The CDR3 spans 13 residues. The V end lost 7 bases, the J end lost 3 bases, and 10 bases lay between the germline ends. From germline, CDR1 is LNHDA and CDR2 SQIVND (reference sequence). The CDR3 nucleotides are TGTGCCAGTACTGGCCTCTACTACAATGAGCAGTTCTTC. Translating it yields CASTGLYYNEQFF.

This clonotype was counted a few times. The chain uses TRBV7-9 and TRBJ2-5; 13 bases are shared with TRBD2. This CDR3 contains 15 residues. Germline-derived CDR1 and CDR2 are SEHNR and FQNEAQ (reference sequence). V dropped 4 bases and J dropped 5; count of bases not matched to a gene: 4. In DNA, the CDR3 is TGTGCCAGCAGCTCGAGGACTAGCGGGGGCGAGACCCAGTACTTC. It codes for CASSSRTSGGETQYF.

DNA for the CDR3: TGTGCCAGCAGCCATACAGGGACGGACACTGAAGCTTTCTTT. This codes for CASSHTGTDTEAFF. The chain uses TRBV12-3 or TRBV12-4 and TRBJ1-1; tentatively, D is TRBD1 (6 bases). The CDR3 has 14 residues. Trimming cost V 6 bases and J 3 bases, with 14 bases left between them.

The gene calls are TRBV7-6 and TRBJ1-6; D perhaps matches TRBD1 (6 bases). Germline CDR1 SGHVS, CDR2 FNYEAQ. There are 13 residues in the CDR3. The V gene lost 5 bases and the J gene lost 7 bases, with 9 bases spanning the gap. CDR3 DNA sequence: TGTGCCAGCAGCCCAACAGGGAATTCACCCCTCCACTTT. Residues: CASSPTGNSPLHF.

In this sample, this clonotype turned up a few times. This chain joins TRBV25-1 and TRBJ2-2; 9 nucleotides align to TRBD1. J was trimmed by 1 base and V by 3 bases; bases with no gene match: 3. The V gene's germline CDR1 is MGHDK and CDR2 SYGVNS. This CDR3 is built from 16 residues. Here the CDR3 DNA reads TGTGCCAGCAGTGACCCGGGACAGGGGAACACCGGGGAGCTGTTTTTT. Residues: CASSDPGQGNTGELFF.

This clonotype was found a few times. V and J are TRBV20-1 and TRBJ1-2; 8 bases are a match to TRBD1. The V gene's germline CDR1 is DFQATT and CDR2 SNEGSKA (reference sequence). CDR3 length: 12 amino acids. V lost 3 bases and J lost 6; bases outside the gene matches: 3. The CDR3 DNA sequence: TGCAGTGCTAGGGACAGGGATGATGGCTACACCTTC. This encodes CSARDRDDGYTF.

This CDR3 is CASSEAGGSYNEQFF. CDR3 coding DNA: TGTGCCAGCAGTGAAGCGGGGGGCTCCTACAATGAGCAGTTCTTC. This chain links TRBV6-1 with TRBJ2-1; the D gene is possibly TRBD2 (6 bases). V was shortened by 0 bases and J by 0 bases, with 6 bases between the two germline ends. Germline assignment: CDR1 MNHNS and CDR2 SASEGT. The CDR3 contains 15 residues.

In this sample, this clonotype turned up a few times. V and J are TRBV6-1 and TRBJ1-1; D unresolved. In germline, CDR1 is MNHNS, CDR2 SASEGT. Trimming stripped 7 bases from V and 2 bases from J, with 14 bases between. This CDR3 comprises 14 residues. CDR3 in DNA: TGTGCCAGCACCCCCGGACGGATAAACACTGAAGCTTTCTTT. This sequence encodes CASTPGRINTEAFF.

This clonotype was observed a single time. This sequence joins TRBV6-1 and TRBJ2-3; D perhaps matches TRBD1 (6 bases). The CDR3 sequence is 14 residues long. Trimming stripped 3 bases from V and 3 bases from J, with 10 bases between. CDR1 and CDR2 from the germline V gene are MNHNS and SASEGT. The CDR3 region is CASSDRGVTDTQYF. Here the CDR3 DNA reads TGTGCCAGCAGTGACAGGGGAGTAACAGATACGCAGTATTTT.

This clonotype was observed a few times. CDR3 loop: CASSQVVQTGELFF. The CDR3 DNA follows: TGTGCCAGCAGCCAAGTGGTCCAGACCGGGGAGCTGTTTTTT. The chain couples TRBV4-2 to TRBJ2-2; unclear D gene. Trimming left V 1 base short and J 5 bases short, with 8 bases between. CDR3 length equals 14 residues. Germline V gene data show CDR1 as LGHNA and CDR2 as YNFKEQ.

This clonotype is deemed large. J is TRBJ1-2 and V is TRBV6-5, with unresolved D. CDR1 is MNHEY, CDR2 SVGAGI, per germline. V dropped 4 bases and J dropped 4 bases, with 13 bases sitting between them. The CDR3 contains 14 residues. In DNA form, the CDR3 reads TGTGCCAGCAGTTCTCCCCCGCCACCCTATGGCTACACCTTC. It codes for CASSSPPPPYGYTF.

The rearrangement joins TRBV2 to TRBJ1-6; 7 bases match TRBD1. The V gene's germline CDR1 is SNHLY and CDR2 FYNNEI. The CDR3 loop spans 14 amino acids. V shed 10 bases and J 5 bases; nucleotides not matched to a gene: 8. The CDR3 DNA is TGTGCCACCGACCGGGACAGAAATAATTCACCCCTCCACTTT. It encodes CATDRDRNNSPLHF.

This clonotype was recorded only once. The junction shows a germline mismatch at one end, possibly a read error. The V gene is TRBV6-5, the J gene TRBJ2-1; 13 nucleotides line up with TRBD2. The CDR3 runs 19 residues. Germline V CDR1 and CDR2: MNHEY, SVGAGI. The CDR3 DNA sequence: TGTGCCAACAGTTACTCCCGGGGGGGACTAGCGGGGTCCGCGAAGGAGCAGTTCTTC. This sequence encodes CANSYSRGGLAGSAKEQFF.